The text below deals with one T cell receptor (beta chain). This sample is drawn from a study of blood T cell repertoires in COVID-19. Study details: Collection of acute and convalescent COVID-19 samples took place in the United States, Italy and Spain. T cells, B-cell-depleted T cells, or PBMCs supplied cDNA or gDNA.

As originally analysed: Counts of nucleated cells, estimated from reference gene primer amplification, were obtained. Here immunoSEQ multiplex PCR was the method, and the copy in TCRdb shows in-frame clones only, minus some. V and J calls and clone size are those listed in that table; D and trimming were worked out from the DNA. The sample records 300,000 to 400,000 clones, over 80% being singletons. Deletions cut 5 bases from V and 8 bases from J, with 21 bases between. The germline V gene has CDR1 SEHNR and CDR2 FQNEAQ (reference sequence). The CDR3 runs 15 residues. This TCR derives from a woman aged 45 to 65 with COVID-19, enrolled during active disease. This rearrangement joins TRBV7-9 to TRBJ1-2; possible D gene TRBD1, 6 bases. Sample: peripheral blood. The CDR3 loop reads CASSPPEGQGLGYTF. In DNA, the CDR3 is TGTGCCAGCAGCCCCCCCGAGGGACAAGGCTTGGGCTACACCTTC. The variable domain in full, completed from reference TRBV7-9 and TRBJ1-2, reads DTGVSQNPRHKITKRGQNVTFRCDPISEHNRLYWYRQTLGQGPEFLTYFQNEAQLEKSRLLSDRFSAERPKGSFSTLEIQRTEQGDSAMYLCASSPPEGQGLGYTFGSGTRLTVV.